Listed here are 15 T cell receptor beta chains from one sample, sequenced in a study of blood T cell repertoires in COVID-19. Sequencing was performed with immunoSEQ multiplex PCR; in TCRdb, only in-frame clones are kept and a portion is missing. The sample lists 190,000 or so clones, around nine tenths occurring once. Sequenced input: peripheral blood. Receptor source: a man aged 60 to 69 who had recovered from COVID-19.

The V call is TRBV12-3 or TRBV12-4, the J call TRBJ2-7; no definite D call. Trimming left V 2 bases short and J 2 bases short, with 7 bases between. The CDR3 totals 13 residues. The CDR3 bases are TGTGCCAGCAGTTTAATAACAGCCTACGAGCAGTACTTC. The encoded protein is CASSLITAYEQYF.

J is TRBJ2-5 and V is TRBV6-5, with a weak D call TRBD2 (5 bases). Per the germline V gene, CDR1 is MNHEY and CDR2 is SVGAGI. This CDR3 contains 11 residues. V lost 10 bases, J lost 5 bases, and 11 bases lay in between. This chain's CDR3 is CATLTGETQYF. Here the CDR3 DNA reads TGTGCCACTCTGACGGGGGAGACCCAGTACTTC.

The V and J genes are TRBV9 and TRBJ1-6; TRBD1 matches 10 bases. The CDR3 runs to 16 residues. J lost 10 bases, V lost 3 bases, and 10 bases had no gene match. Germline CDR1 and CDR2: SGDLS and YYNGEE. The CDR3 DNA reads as TGTGCCAGCAGCGAACTCCGGGACAGGGGATACTCACCCCTCCACTTT. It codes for CASSELRDRGYSPLHF.

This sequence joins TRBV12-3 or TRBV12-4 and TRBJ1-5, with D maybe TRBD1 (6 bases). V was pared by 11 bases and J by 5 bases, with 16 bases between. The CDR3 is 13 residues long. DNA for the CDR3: TGTGCCGGGGCCCCCGAGGGGGATCAGCCCCAGCATTTT. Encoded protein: CAGAPEGDQPQHF.

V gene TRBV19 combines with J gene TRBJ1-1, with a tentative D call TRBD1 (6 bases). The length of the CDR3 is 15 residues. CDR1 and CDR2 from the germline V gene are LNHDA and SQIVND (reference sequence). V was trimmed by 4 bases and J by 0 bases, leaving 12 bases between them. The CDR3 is CASSTLQGMNTEAFF. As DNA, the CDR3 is TGTGCCAGTAGTACCCTACAGGGTATGAACACTGAAGCTTTCTTT. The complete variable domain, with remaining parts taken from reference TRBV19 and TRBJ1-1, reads DGGITQSPKYLFRKEGQNVTLSCEQNLNHDAMYWYRQDPGQGLRLIYYSQIVNDFQKGDIAEGYSVSREKKESFPLTVTSAQKNPTAFYLCASSTLQGMNTEAFFGQGTRLTVV.

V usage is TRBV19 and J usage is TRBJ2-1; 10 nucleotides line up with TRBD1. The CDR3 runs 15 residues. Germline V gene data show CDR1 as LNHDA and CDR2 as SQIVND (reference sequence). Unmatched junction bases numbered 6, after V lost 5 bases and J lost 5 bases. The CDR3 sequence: CASSGRQGAHNEQFF. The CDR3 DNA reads TGTGCCAGTAGTGGCAGACAGGGGGCCCACAATGAGCAGTTCTTC. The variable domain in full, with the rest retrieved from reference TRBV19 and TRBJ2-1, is DGGITQSPKYLFRKEGQNVTLSCEQNLNHDAMYWYRQDPGQGLRLIYYSQIVNDFQKGDIAEGYSVSREKKESFPLTVTSAQKNPTAFYLCASSGRQGAHNEQFFGPGTRLTVL.

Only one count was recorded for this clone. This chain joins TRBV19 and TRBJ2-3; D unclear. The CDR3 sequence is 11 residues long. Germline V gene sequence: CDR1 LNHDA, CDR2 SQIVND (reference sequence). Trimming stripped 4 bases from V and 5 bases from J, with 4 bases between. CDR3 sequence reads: CASSTLDTQYF. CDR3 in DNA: TGTGCCAGTAGTACCCTAGATACGCAGTATTTT.

CDR3 in DNA: TGTGCCAGCAGCGAGGGACAGTCCTACGAGCAGTACTTC. It translates to CASSEGQSYEQYF. The rearrangement joins TRBV7-9 to TRBJ2-7, with TRBD1 matching over 7 bases. After removal of 5 bases from V and 1 base from J, the junction contained 2 bases not matched to a gene. There are 13 residues in the CDR3. Per germline, CDR1 SEHNR and CDR2 FQNEAQ (reference sequence).

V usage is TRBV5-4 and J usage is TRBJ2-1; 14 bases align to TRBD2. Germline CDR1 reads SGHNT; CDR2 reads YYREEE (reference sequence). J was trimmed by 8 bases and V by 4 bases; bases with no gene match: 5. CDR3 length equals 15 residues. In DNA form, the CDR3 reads TGTGCCAGCAGCCCGGGACTAGCGGGAGTGGATGAGCAGTTCTTC. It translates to CASSPGLAGVDEQFF.

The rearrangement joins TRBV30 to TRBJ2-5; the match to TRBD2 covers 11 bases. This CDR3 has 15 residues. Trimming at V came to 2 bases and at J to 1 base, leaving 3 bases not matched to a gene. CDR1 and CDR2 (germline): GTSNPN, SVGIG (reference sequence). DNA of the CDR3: TGTGCCTGGAGTTCTAGCGGGGGGCCCCAAGAGACCCAGTACTTC. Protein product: CAWSSSGGPQETQYF.

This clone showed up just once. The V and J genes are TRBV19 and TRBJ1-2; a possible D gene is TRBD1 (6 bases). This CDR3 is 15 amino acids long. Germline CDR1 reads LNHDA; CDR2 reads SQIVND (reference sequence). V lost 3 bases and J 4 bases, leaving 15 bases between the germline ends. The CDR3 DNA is TGTGCCAGTAGTATGACAGGCGGTCGAATCTATGGCTACACCTTC. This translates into CASSMTGGRIYGYTF.

The CDR3 DNA reads TGTGCCAGCAGCCGGGGGGACAACACTGAAGCTTTCTTT. It specifies CASSRGDNTEAFF. This chain connects TRBV5-6 to TRBJ1-1; D is perhaps TRBD1 (5 bases). The germline V gene encodes CDR1 SGHDT and CDR2 YYEEEE. Trimming stripped 4 bases from V and 2 bases from J, with 9 bases between. The length of the CDR3 is 13 residues.

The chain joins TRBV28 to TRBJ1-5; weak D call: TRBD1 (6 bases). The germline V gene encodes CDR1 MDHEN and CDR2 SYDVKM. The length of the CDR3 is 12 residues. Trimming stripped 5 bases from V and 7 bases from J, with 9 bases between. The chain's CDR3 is CASSTGLQPQHF. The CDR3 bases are TGTGCCAGCAGTACAGGGCTCCAGCCCCAGCATTTT.

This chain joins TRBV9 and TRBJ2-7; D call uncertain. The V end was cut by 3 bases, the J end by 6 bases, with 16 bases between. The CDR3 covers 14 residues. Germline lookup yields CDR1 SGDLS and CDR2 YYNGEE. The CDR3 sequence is CASSALDAPGEQYF. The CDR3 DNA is TGTGCCAGCAGCGCCCTAGACGCCCCCGGCGAGCAGTACTTC. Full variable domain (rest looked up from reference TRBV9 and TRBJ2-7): DSGVTQTPKHLITATGQRVTLRCSPRSGDLSVYWYQQSLDQGLQFLIQYYNGEERAKGNILERFSAQQFPDLHSELNLSSLELGDSALYFCASSALDAPGEQYFGPGTRLTVT.

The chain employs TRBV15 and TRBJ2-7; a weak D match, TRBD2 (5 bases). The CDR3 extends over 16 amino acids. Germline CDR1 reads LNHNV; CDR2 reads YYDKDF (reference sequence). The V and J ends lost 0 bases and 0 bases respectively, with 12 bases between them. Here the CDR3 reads CATSRDLVGSSYEQYF. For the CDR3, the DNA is TGTGCCACCAGCAGAGATCTTGTAGGGAGCTCCTACGAGCAGTACTTC.